The 23 T cell receptor beta chains listed next were all sequenced from one sample in a study of blood T cell repertoires in COVID-19. TCRdb's table, derived via immunoSEQ multiplex PCR, lists solely in-frame clones and lacks some. This table has under 200,000 clones, around 87% appearing once. Sequencing input: peripheral blood. These receptors all come from a middle-aged man with active or convalescent COVID-19.

The count of this clone is one. The rearrangement joins TRBV6-5 to TRBJ2-7, with 12 bases lining up with TRBD1. This CDR3 comprises 15 residues. Losses at the gene ends were 4 bases for V and 7 bases for J; bases not matched to a gene: 8. From germline, CDR1 is MNHEY and CDR2 SVGAGI. This chain's CDR3 is CASSSPGQGAREQYF. CDR3 coding DNA: TGTGCCAGCAGTTCTCCGGGACAGGGGGCGCGGGAGCAGTACTTC.

The chain links TRBV19 to TRBJ2-7, with 8 bases that match TRBD1. The length of the CDR3 is 16 residues. Germline loops: CDR1 LNHDA, CDR2 SQIVND (reference sequence). V was pared by 4 bases and J by 1 base, with 9 bases of the junction left unmatched. The CDR3 region has the DNA TGTGCCAGTAGTAAGGGTAAGACAGGGGCATCCTACGAGCAGTACTTC. Its translation is CASSKGKTGASYEQYF.

The V gene is TRBV6-1, the J gene TRBJ1-2; TRBD1 aligns across 7 bases. The CDR3 spans 15 residues. V shed 1 base, J shed 8 bases, and the junction held 10 bases outside the gene matches. Germline V CDR1 and CDR2: MNHNS, SASEGT. In nucleotides, the CDR3 is TGTGCCAGCAGTGAAGAATGGGGGACAGTTGACGGCTACACCTTC. Translation: CASSEEWGTVDGYTF.

This chain links TRBV4-1 with TRBJ2-1, with TRBD2 identical over 7 bases. V was pared by 4 bases and J by 7 bases, with 13 bases of the junction left unmatched. From germline, CDR1 is MGHRA and CDR2 YSYEKL. This CDR3 is built from 16 residues. CDR3 region: CASSPLPGGEGNEQFF. CDR3 in DNA: TGCGCCAGCAGCCCCCTGCCGGGGGGAGAGGGGAATGAGCAGTTCTTC.

This chain uses TRBV28 with TRBJ1-1; tentative D call: TRBD1 (5 bases). The CDR3 runs 16 residues. CDR1 MDHEN and CDR2 SYDVKM come from the germline V gene. The V gene lost 1 base and the J gene lost 5 bases, with 17 bases spanning the gap. The CDR3 sequence: CASSLSTRDAGTEAFF. The CDR3 DNA is TGTGCCAGCAGTTTATCGACTAGGGACGCGGGAACTGAAGCTTTCTTT.

The table lists this clone with a count of one. The chain employs TRBV5-4 and TRBJ1-2; 8 bases are a match to TRBD1. CDR3 size: 14 residues. CDR1 is SGHNT and CDR2 is YYREEE in the germline V gene (reference sequence). V shed 2 bases, J shed 8 bases, and the junction held 8 bases outside the gene matches. CDR3 in amino acids: CASSLTPTGVGYTF. The CDR3 DNA is TGTGCCAGCAGCTTAACACCGACAGGGGTAGGCTACACCTTC.

This chain uses TRBV28 with TRBJ1-1; 7 positions match TRBD1. The CDR3 extends over 14 amino acids. V dropped 10 bases and J dropped 0; count of bases not matched to a gene: 8. CDR1 and CDR2 from the germline V gene are MDHEN and SYDVKM. The CDR3 DNA is TGTGCCACATTAGAGGGGGCGATGAACACTGAAGCTTTCTTT. Translated: CATLEGAMNTEAFF.

V usage is TRBV18 and J usage is TRBJ1-3; perhaps TRBD1 as D (5 bases). This CDR3 comprises 16 residues. CDR1 and CDR2 (germline): KGHSH, LQKENI. The ends were cut back, 3 bases at V and 2 bases at J, with 14 bases in the middle. Here the CDR3 reads CASSPTDQGAGNTIYF. The DNA of the CDR3 is TGTGCCAGCTCACCGACCGACCAAGGGGCTGGAAACACCATATATTTT.

The gene calls are TRBV5-4 and TRBJ2-5, with TRBD1 identical over 8 bases. Germline V gene lookup returns CDR1 SGHNT and CDR2 YYREEE (reference sequence). CDR3 size: 13 residues. V lost 0 bases to trimming and J lost 5 bases; unmatched junction nucleotides: 0. The chain's CDR3 is CASSLGQGETQYF. Written as DNA, the CDR3 is TGTGCCAGCAGCTTGGGACAGGGGGAGACCCAGTACTTC.

The gene calls are TRBV27 and TRBJ2-7, with 7 positions matching TRBD1. J gave up 4 bases and V 5 bases, and 5 bases lay outside the gene matches. The CDR3 sequence is 13 residues long. Germline V lookup: CDR1 MNHEY, CDR2 SMNVEV (reference sequence). As DNA, the CDR3 is TGTGCCAGCAGTGAAAACAGGGGTTACGAGCAGTACTTC. Translation gives CASSENRGYEQYF.

This sequence joins TRBV7-8 and TRBJ1-4; D may be TRBD1 (5 bases). V lost 1 base to trimming and J lost 4 bases, with 10 bases between them. The germline V gene has CDR1 SGHVS and CDR2 FQNEAQ. CDR3 size: 15 residues. The CDR3 region has the DNA TGTGCCAGCAGCTTAGAAAGGGGTCGTAATGAAAAACTGTTTTTT. Its translation is CASSLERGRNEKLFF. The full variable domain, with the rest looked up from reference TRBV7-8 and TRBJ1-4, is GAGVSQSPRYKVAKRGQDVALRCDPISGHVSLFWYQQALGQGPEFLTYFQNEAQLDKSGLPSDRFFAERPEGSVSTLKIQRTQQEDSAVYLCASSLERGRNEKLFFGSGTQLSVL.

The chain couples TRBV7-2 to TRBJ1-5; 7 bases align to TRBD1. Germline values: CDR1 SGHTA, CDR2 FQGNSA. The CDR3 contains 15 residues. V lost 5 bases, J lost 4 bases, and 8 bases stayed unmatched. In DNA, the CDR3 is TGTGCCAGCAGCCGCGAGAGGGACAGTAATCAGCCCCAGCATTTT. Translating gives CASSRERDSNQPQHF.

The chain's CDR3 is CSWGTGGETQYF. CDR3 coding DNA: TGCAGCTGGGGGACAGGGGGAGAGACCCAGTACTTC. This chain links TRBV29-1 with TRBJ2-5; 11 bases agree with TRBD1. This CDR3 is 12 amino acids long. V lost 8 bases and J lost 4; bases outside the gene matches: 3. In germline, CDR1 is SQVTM, CDR2 ANQGSEA.

The CDR3 DNA is TGTGCCAGCAGTCGGAAACAGGGAATCCATGGCTACACCTTC. Encoded protein: CASSRKQGIHGYTF. The chain employs TRBV6-5 and TRBJ1-2; a possible D gene is TRBD1 (6 bases). CDR1 is MNHEY and CDR2 is SVGAGI in the germline V gene. This CDR3 spans 14 amino acids. Trimming cost V 5 bases and J 6 bases, with 16 bases left between them.

This chain uses TRBV5-8 with TRBJ1-5; D not resolved. V was pared by 4 bases and J by 3 bases, with 5 bases between. CDR1 is SGHTS and CDR2 is YDEGEE in the germline V gene. The CDR3 runs 12 residues. The CDR3: CASSRLNQPQHF. In nucleotides, the CDR3 is TGTGCCAGCAGCCGACTCAATCAGCCCCAGCATTTT.

The gene calls are TRBV12-2 and TRBJ2-5; the listed D gene, TRBD1, was not tested against the DNA. TRBV12-2 is tagged as a pseudogene. The CDR3 covers 15 residues. This chain's CDR3 is CASRAQTGVEETQYF. The CDR3 DNA follows: TGTGCAAGTCGCGCACAGACAGGGGTGGAAGAGACCCAGTACTTC.

V and J are TRBV9 and TRBJ2-7, with 15 bases that match TRBD2. The CDR3 runs 18 residues. V lost 0 bases and J lost 0; bases outside the gene matches: 4. Germline lookup yields CDR1 SGDLS and CDR2 YYNGEE. The CDR3 here is CASSVAPGLAGGSYEQYF. The CDR3 nucleotides read TGTGCCAGCAGCGTAGCTCCGGGACTAGCGGGGGGCTCCTACGAGCAGTACTTC.

This chain uses TRBV11-1 with TRBJ2-5; TRBD2 is a possible D gene (7 bases). Germline CDR1 reads SGHAT; CDR2 reads FQDESV (reference sequence). The CDR3 is 15 amino acids. The germline V and J ends were trimmed by 2 bases and 4 bases, with 14 bases remaining between them. The CDR3 DNA is TGTGCCAGCAGCTTAAGTAGGGGGGGTCCAGAGACCCAGTACTTC. The encoded protein is CASSLSRGGPETQYF.

V usage is TRBV27 and J usage is TRBJ1-4; TRBD1 matches 9 bases. The CDR3 runs 15 residues. The J segment lost 5 bases and the V segment lost 6 bases, leaving 7 bases of the junction unmatched. Germline loops: CDR1 MNHEY, CDR2 SMNVEV (reference sequence). The CDR3 DNA follows: TGTGCCAGCAGGCGACAGGGGGTTCGAAATGAAAAACTGTTTTTT. Amino acids: CASRRQGVRNEKLFF.

The chain carries TRBV5-4 and TRBJ2-3, with 9 positions matching TRBD2. J gave up 7 bases and V 2 bases, and 8 bases lay outside the gene matches. The germline CDR1 and CDR2 sequences are SGHNT and YYREEE (reference sequence). The CDR3 is 15 amino acids. The CDR3 DNA follows: TGTGCCAGCAGCTTCTCTAGCGGGGATACAAATACGCAGTATTTT. It specifies CASSFSSGDTNTQYF. Based on the CDR3 plus reference TRBV5-4 and TRBJ2-3, the full variable domain is ETGVTQSPTHLIKTRGQQVTLRCSSQSGHNTVSWYQQALGQGPQFIFQYYREEENGRGNFPPRFSGLQFPNYSSELNVNALELDDSALYLCASSFSSGDTNTQYFGPGTRLTVL.

Remarks on this clone: The junction does not match germline at one end; this may be a read error. The rearrangement uses TRBV29-1 and TRBJ1-4, with D maybe TRBD1 (6 bases). Germline V CDR1 and CDR2: SQVTM, ANQGSEA. This CDR3 spans 13 amino acids. CDR3 residues: CSAHGTTNEKLFF. In DNA form, the CDR3 reads TGCAGCGCCCACGGGACAACGAATGAAAAACTGTTTTTT.

The chain employs TRBV29-1 and TRBJ1-2, with 8 nucleotides matching TRBD1. The CDR3 totals 12 residues. Germline V gene data show CDR1 as SQVTM and CDR2 as ANQGSEA. V trimming: 5 bases; J trimming: 8 bases; junction bases outside the gene matches: 7. This CDR3 reads CSVHRTGSGYTF. CDR3 DNA sequence: TGCAGCGTTCATCGGACAGGGTCCGGCTACACCTTC.

The chain uses TRBV14 and TRBJ1-2, with a weak D call TRBD1 (6 bases). This CDR3 contains 12 residues. V was shortened by 1 base and J by 7 bases, with 7 bases between the two germline ends. Germline V gene sequence: CDR1 SGHDN, CDR2 FVKESK. The CDR3 region has the DNA TGTGCCAGCAGCCAAGGAGGGGGTGGCTACACCTTC. This translates into CASSQGGGGYTF.